This entry lists 7 T cell receptor beta chains sequenced from one sample in a study of T-cell reconstitution after alpha-beta-depleted transplantation in children. For TCRbeta, the library was prepared with unique molecular identifiers. TCRdb re-analysed the PCR reads in MiXCR, keeping a single row per CDR3 protein. Of about 200,000 distinct CDR3 sequences listed, around 7% are singletons. The source was PBMCs, collected before TCRalphabeta/CD19-depleted stem cell transplant. The origin of the receptors is a boy aged 2 to 10 with acute lymphoblastic leukemia, due to receive a stem cell transplant.

The sample holds a few counts of this clonotype. The chain uses TRBV4-1 and TRBJ1-5; no definite D call. The V and J ends lost 0 bases and 0 bases respectively, with 9 bases between them. The CDR3 sequence is 16 residues long. Germline CDR1 reads MGHRA; CDR2 reads YSYEKL. This chain's CDR3 is CASSQDPGNSNQPQHF. CDR3 in DNA: TGCGCCAGCAGCCAAGATCCGGGGAATAGCAATCAGCCCCAGCATTTT.

Of note for this clonotype: Relative to the germline gene, one junction end is altered; a read error may explain this. The chain couples TRBV7-3 to TRBJ1-3, with 10 positions matching TRBD1. Germline V CDR1 and CDR2: SGHTA, FQGTGA. The CDR3 has 15 residues. The DNA for the CDR3 is TGTTCCAGCAGCCGGGACAGGGGAGCTGGAAACACCATATATTTT. As protein: CSSSRDRGAGNTIYF. Full variable domain (missing parts from reference TRBV7-3 and TRBJ1-3): GAGVSQTPSNKVTEKGKYVELRCDPISGHTALYWYRQSLGQGPEFLIYFQGTGAADDSGLPNDRFFAVRPEGSVSTLKIQRTERGDSAVYLCSSSRDRGAGNTIYFGEGSWLTVV.

This clonotype has ten or more counts. The CDR3 reads CSVDVGVRTEAFF. CDR3 nucleotides: TGCAGCGTTGATGTGGGGGTTCGTACTGAAGCTTTCTTT. The chain links TRBV29-1 to TRBJ1-1; D might be TRBD1 (5 bases). The CDR3 extends over 13 amino acids. V lost 3 bases to trimming and J lost 5 bases, with 13 bases between them. Germline CDR1 and CDR2: SQVTM and ANQGSEA.

This clonotype was counted ten times or more. The V gene is TRBV9, the J gene TRBJ2-1; weak D call: TRBD2 (5 bases). The CDR3 length is 16 residues. V shed 0 bases and J shed 4 bases, with 14 bases lying between them. CDR1 is SGDLS, CDR2 YYNGEE, per germline. The chain's CDR3 is CASSVGDYKMYNEQFF. In nucleotides, the CDR3 is TGTGCCAGCAGCGTAGGAGACTATAAAATGTACAATGAGCAGTTCTTC.

This clonotype has ten or more counts. V is TRBV2 and J is TRBJ2-1; D may be TRBD1 or TRBD2 (5 bases each). V was clipped by 6 bases and J by 5 bases, with 20 bases between them. Per the germline V gene, CDR1 is SNHLY and CDR2 is FYNNEI. The CDR3 sequence is 16 residues long. The CDR3 reads CASSRDGVLPNNEQFF. The CDR3 DNA reads as TGTGCCAGCAGCAGGGACGGAGTACTACCCAACAATGAGCAGTTCTTC.

V and J are TRBV7-9 and TRBJ2-3; D is uncertain. Trimming took off 3 bases at V and 0 bases at J, with 16 bases between the two ends. The CDR3 length is 17 residues. CDR1 is SEHNR and CDR2 is FQNEAQ in the germline V gene (reference sequence). Here the CDR3 reads CASSLVATVASTDTQYF. The CDR3 DNA follows: TGTGCCAGCAGCTTGGTTGCGACGGTTGCTAGCACAGATACGCAGTATTTT. The whole variable domain, remainder taken from reference TRBV7-9 and TRBJ2-3, is DTGVSQNPRHKITKRGQNVTFRCDPISEHNRLYWYRQTLGQGPEFLTYFQNEAQLEKSRLLSDRFSAERPKGSFSTLEIQRTEQGDSAMYLCASSLVATVASTDTQYFGPGTRLTVL.

This clonotype occurred many times. The chain carries TRBV12-3 or TRBV12-4 and TRBJ2-3; the D is unclear. V gave up 6 bases and J gave up 2 bases, with 12 bases separating them. This CDR3 is 14 amino acids long. CDR3: CASSPRPNTDTQYF. CDR3 sequence (DNA): TGTGCCAGCAGCCCGCGACCAAACACAGATACGCAGTATTTT.